This T cell receptor beta chain came from a study of T cells in Graves' hyperthyroidism and ophthalmopathy. The wider study: Upon initial diagnosis and before any treatment, peripheral blood was collected.

The source material, RNA transcripts, was used to amplify TCR beta CDR3 regions. A set of HTBI primers served as the primers for a first-round RT-PCR of the TCR CDR3. TCRdb independently ran MiXCR on the multiplex PCR reads; one entry per CDR3 protein. Of under 500,000 distinct CDR3 sequences in the sample, about an eighth were seen once. Clinical symptoms, serum thyroxine and TRAb, thyroid ultrasound and orbital computed tomography together formed the diagnostic basis. This clonotype was seen many times. What it binds is unknown. General study findings and limits: A model of 13 V-J pairs discriminated ophthalmopathy from stable hyperthyroidism.

The CDR3 length is 13 residues. V lost 1 base and J 4 bases, leaving 10 bases between the germline ends. The germline gives CDR1 SQVTM, CDR2 ANQGSEA. The sequence was collected from a man between 50 and 59 years old with Graves' ophthalmopathy. The chain recombines TRBV29-1 with TRBJ1-1; D is ambiguous. Material: blood. The CDR3 DNA reads as TGCAGCGTTGAAGCCGCGTCCGGCACTGAAGCTTTCTTT. Residues: CSVEAASGTEAFF. Variable domain in full (rest from reference TRBV29-1 and TRBJ1-1): SAVISQKPSRDICQRGTSLTIQCQVDSQVTMMFWYRQQPGQSLTLIATANQGSEATYESGFVIDKFPISRPNLTFSTLTVSNMSPEDSSIYLCSVEAASGTEAFFGQGTRLTVV.